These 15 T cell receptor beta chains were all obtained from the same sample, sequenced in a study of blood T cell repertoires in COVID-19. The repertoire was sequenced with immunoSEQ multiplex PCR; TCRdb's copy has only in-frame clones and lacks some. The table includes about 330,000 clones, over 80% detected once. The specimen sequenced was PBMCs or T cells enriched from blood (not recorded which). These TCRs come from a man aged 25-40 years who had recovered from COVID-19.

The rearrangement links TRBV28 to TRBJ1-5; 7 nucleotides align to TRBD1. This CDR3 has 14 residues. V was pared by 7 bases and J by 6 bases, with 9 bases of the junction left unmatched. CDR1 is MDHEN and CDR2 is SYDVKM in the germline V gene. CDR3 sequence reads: CASKTGEILQPQHF. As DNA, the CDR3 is TGTGCCAGCAAAACAGGGGAAATCCTTCAGCCCCAGCATTTT.

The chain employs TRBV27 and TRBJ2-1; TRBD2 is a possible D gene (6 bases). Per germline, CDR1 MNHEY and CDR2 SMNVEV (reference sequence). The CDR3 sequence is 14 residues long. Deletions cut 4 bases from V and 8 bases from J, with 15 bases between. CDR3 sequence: CASSSPGLADEQFF. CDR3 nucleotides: TGTGCCAGCAGTTCCCCTGGGTTAGCGGATGAGCAGTTCTTC.

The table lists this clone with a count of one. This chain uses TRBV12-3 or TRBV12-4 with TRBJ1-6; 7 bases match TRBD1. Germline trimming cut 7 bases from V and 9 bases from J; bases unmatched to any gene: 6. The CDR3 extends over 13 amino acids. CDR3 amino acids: CASIMTGTSPLHF. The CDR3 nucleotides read TGTGCCAGCATCATGACAGGGACTTCACCCCTCCACTTT.

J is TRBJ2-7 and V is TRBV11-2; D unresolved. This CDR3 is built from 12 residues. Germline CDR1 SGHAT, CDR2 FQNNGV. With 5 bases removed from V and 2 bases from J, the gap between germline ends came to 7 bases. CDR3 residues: CASSPFPYEQYF. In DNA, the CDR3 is TGTGCCAGCAGCCCATTCCCCTACGAGCAGTACTTC.

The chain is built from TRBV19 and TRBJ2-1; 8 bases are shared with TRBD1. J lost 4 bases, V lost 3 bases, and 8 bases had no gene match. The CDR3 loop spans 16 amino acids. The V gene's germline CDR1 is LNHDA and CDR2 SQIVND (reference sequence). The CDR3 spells CASSIYRQGSYNEQFF. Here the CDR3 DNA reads TGTGCCAGTAGTATCTACCGACAGGGGTCATACAATGAGCAGTTCTTC.

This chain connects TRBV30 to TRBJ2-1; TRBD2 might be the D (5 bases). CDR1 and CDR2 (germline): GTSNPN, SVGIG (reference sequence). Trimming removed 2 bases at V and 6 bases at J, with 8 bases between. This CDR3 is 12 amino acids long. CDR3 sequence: CAWSRLANEQFF. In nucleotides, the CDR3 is TGTGCCTGGAGTCGGCTAGCCAATGAGCAGTTCTTC.

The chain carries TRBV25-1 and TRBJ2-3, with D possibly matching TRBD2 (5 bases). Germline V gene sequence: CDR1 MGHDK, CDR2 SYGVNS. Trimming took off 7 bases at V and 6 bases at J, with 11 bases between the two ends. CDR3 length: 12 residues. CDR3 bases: TGTGCCAGCACCGCACTAGGGGATACGCAGTATTTT. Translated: CASTALGDTQYF.

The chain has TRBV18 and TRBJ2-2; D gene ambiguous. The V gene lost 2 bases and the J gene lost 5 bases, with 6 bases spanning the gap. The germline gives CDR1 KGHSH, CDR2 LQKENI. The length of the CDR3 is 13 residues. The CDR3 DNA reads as TGTGCCAGCTCACCAGTTATTACCGGGGAGCTGTTTTTT. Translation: CASSPVITGELFF.

In DNA form, the CDR3 reads TGTGCCACCAGTGACCACGACAGGGGGTCCTACAATGAGCAGTTCTTC. As protein: CATSDHDRGSYNEQFF. The V gene is TRBV24-1, the J gene TRBJ2-1; 9 nucleotides line up with TRBD1. V trimming: 4 bases; J trimming: 1 base; junction bases outside the gene matches: 4. Germline CDR1 is KGHDR and CDR2 is SFDVKD. CDR3 length equals 16 residues.

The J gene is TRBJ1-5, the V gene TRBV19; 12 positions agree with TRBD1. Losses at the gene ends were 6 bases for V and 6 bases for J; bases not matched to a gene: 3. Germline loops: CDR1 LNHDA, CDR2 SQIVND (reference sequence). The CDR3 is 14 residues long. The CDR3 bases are TGTGCCAGTAGCGGGACAGGGGGCGTTCAGCCCCAGCATTTT. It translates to CASSGTGGVQPQHF.

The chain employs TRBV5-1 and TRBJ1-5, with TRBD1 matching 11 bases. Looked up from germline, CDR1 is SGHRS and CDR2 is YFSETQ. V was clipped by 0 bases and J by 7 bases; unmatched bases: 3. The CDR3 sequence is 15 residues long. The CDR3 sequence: CASSLGDRGNQPQHF. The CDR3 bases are TGCGCCAGCAGCTTGGGGGACAGGGGGAACCAGCCCCAGCATTTT.

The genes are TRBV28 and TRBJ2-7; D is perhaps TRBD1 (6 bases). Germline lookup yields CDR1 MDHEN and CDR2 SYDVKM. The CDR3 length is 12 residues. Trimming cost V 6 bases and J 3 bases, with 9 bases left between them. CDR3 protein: CASRDSNYEQYF. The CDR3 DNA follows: TGTGCCAGCAGGGACAGCAACTACGAGCAGTACTTC.

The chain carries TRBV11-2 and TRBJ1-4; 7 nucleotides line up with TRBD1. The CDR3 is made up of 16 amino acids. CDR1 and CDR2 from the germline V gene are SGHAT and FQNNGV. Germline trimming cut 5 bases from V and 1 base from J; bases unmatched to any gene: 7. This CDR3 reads CASSRDRVLTNEKLFF. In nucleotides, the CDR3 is TGTGCCAGCAGCCGCGACAGGGTTTTAACTAATGAAAAACTGTTTTTT. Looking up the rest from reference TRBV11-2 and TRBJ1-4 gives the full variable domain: EAGVAQSPRYKIIEKRQSVAFWCNPISGHATLYWYQQILGQGPKLLIQFQNNGVVDDSQLPKDRFSAERLKGVDSTLKIQPAKLEDSAVYLCASSRDRVLTNEKLFFGSGTQLSVL.

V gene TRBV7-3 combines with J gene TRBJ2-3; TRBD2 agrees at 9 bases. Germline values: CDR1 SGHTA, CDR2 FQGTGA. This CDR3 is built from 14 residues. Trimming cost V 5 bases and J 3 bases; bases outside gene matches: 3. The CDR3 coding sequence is TGTGCCAGCAGCCTAGCGGGGAAAACAGATACGCAGTATTTT. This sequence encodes CASSLAGKTDTQYF. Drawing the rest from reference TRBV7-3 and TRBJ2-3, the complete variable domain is GAGVSQTPSNKVTEKGKYVELRCDPISGHTALYWYRQSLGQGPEFLIYFQGTGAADDSGLPNDRFFAVRPEGSVSTLKIQRTERGDSAVYLCASSLAGKTDTQYFGPGTRLTVL.

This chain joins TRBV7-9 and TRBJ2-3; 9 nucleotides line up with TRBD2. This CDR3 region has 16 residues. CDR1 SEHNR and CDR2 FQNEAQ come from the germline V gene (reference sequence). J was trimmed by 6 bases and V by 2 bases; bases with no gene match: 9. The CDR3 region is CASSLTSGGIFDTQYF. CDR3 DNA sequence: TGTGCCAGCAGCTTAACAAGCGGGGGGATCTTTGATACGCAGTATTTT.